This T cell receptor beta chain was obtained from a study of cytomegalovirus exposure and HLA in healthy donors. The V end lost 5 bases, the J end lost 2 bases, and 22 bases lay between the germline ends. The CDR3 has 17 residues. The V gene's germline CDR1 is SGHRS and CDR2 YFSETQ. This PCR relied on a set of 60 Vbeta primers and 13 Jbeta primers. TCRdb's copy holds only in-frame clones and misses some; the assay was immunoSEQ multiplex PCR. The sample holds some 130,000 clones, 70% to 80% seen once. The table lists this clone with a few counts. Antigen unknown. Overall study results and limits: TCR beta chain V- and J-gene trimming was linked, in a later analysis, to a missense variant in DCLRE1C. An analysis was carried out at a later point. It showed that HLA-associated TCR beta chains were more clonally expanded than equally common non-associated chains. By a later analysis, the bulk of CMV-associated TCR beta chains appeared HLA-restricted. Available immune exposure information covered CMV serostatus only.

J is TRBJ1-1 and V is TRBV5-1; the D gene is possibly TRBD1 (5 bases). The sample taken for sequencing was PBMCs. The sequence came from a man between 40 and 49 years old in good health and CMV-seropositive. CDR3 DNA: TGCGCCAGCAGTTTTTTTGGGGTGGGGCAGCTCAACACTGAAGCTTTCTTT. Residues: CASSFFGVGQLNTEAFF.